Following are 12 T cell receptor beta chains from one sample sequenced in a study of shared clonotypes between healthy human individuals. The protocol was immunoSEQ multiplex PCR, while the TCRdb copy is restricted to in-frame clones and leaves out a portion. The sample shows roughly 700,000 clones, 90% of them seen only once. The sequenced sample consisted of memory CD8+ T cells from PBMCs. This sample's subset: CD45RO+ cells pooled with CCR7-negative TemRA cells. Every receptor here comes from a man aged 18 to 30 in good health. Some clones in this sample may be carry-over from other donors' samples.

The chain recombines TRBV6-1 with TRBJ2-7; 7 nucleotides agree with TRBD1. J lost 3 bases, V lost 6 bases, and 11 bases had no gene match. Germline CDR1 is MNHNS and CDR2 is SASEGT. This CDR3 has 15 residues. In DNA, the CDR3 is TGTGCCAGCAGAAACCCAACAGGGGTAAACTACGAGCAGTACTTC. As protein: CASRNPTGVNYEQYF.

The chain joins TRBV13 to TRBJ1-1; D remains ambiguous. The CDR3 is 14 residues long. Trimming pared 2 bases from V and 8 bases from J, leaving 15 bases between. Germline CDR1 and CDR2: PRHDT and FYEKMQ (reference sequence). For the CDR3, the DNA is TGTGCCAGCAGCTTATCCCATGCAGGCAGGGAAGCTTTCTTT. Translation gives CASSLSHAGREAFF. Full variable domain (missing parts from reference TRBV13 and TRBJ1-1): AAGVIQSPRHLIKEKRETATLKCYPIPRHDTVYWYQQGPGQDPQFLISFYEKMQSDKGSIPDRFSAQQFSDYHSELNMSSLELGDSALYFCASSLSHAGREAFFGQGTRLTVV.

This clone turned up a few times. The chain joins TRBV19 to TRBJ1-1, with D perhaps matching TRBD1 (5 bases). CDR1 and CDR2 (germline): LNHDA, SQIVND (reference sequence). Deletions cut 1 base from V and 0 bases from J, with 12 bases between. The CDR3 runs 16 residues. CDR3 region: CASSIGDSLMNTEAFF. The DNA for the CDR3 is TGTGCCAGTAGTATAGGCGACAGTCTCATGAACACTGAAGCTTTCTTT.

The rearrangement joins TRBV9 to TRBJ2-3; the D gene is possibly TRBD1 (5 bases). Germline assignment: CDR1 SGDLS and CDR2 YYNGEE. V lost 0 bases and J 7 bases, leaving 15 bases between the germline ends. CDR3 length: 15 residues. The CDR3 nucleotides read TGTGCCAGCAGCGTAGGTCAGCCCGGACAACATACGCAGTATTTT. Encoded protein: CASSVGQPGQHTQYF.

In the case of this clone: Other nucleotide sequences from this sample produce the same CDR3. The chain couples TRBV9 to TRBJ2-7; TRBD1 is a possible D gene (5 bases). CDR1 and CDR2 (germline): SGDLS, YYNGEE. CDR3 length equals 14 residues. The V end lost 0 bases, the J end lost 2 bases, and 9 bases lay between the germline ends. CDR3 sequence: CASSVGLGAYEQYF. The CDR3 DNA reads as TGTGCCAGCAGCGTAGGTTTAGGGGCCTACGAGCAGTACTTC. The whole variable domain, remainder taken from reference TRBV9 and TRBJ2-7, is DSGVTQTPKHLITATGQRVTLRCSPRSGDLSVYWYQQSLDQGLQFLIQYYNGEERAKGNILERFSAQQFPDLHSELNLSSLELGDSALYFCASSVGLGAYEQYFGPGTRLTVT.

The chain joins TRBV28 to TRBJ1-5; the D gene is possibly TRBD1 (5 bases). CDR1 is MDHEN and CDR2 is SYDVKM in the germline V gene. Deletions cut 2 bases from V and 0 bases from J, with 14 bases between. CDR3 length: 17 amino acids. DNA of the CDR3: TGTGCCAGCAGTTTAGGGACCGAAAATTATAGCAATCAGCCCCAGCATTTT. It is translated as CASSLGTENYSNQPQHF.

The chain uses TRBV7-9 and TRBJ2-7; D is tentatively TRBD1 or TRBD2 (5 bases each). Per the germline V gene, CDR1 is SEHNR and CDR2 is FQNEAQ (reference sequence). CDR3 length: 14 residues. V gave up 6 bases and J gave up 3 bases, with 15 bases separating them. The CDR3 reads CASSPNMGDYEQYF. The CDR3 DNA is TGTGCCAGCAGTCCGAATATGGGGGACTACGAGCAGTACTTC.

About this clone itself: The sample holds other DNA sequences that translate to the same CDR3. The V gene is TRBV27, the J gene TRBJ2-7, with TRBD1 as a possible D gene (5 bases). Per the germline V gene, CDR1 is MNHEY and CDR2 is SMNVEV (reference sequence). CDR3 length: 14 residues. V lost 1 base to trimming and J lost 1 base, with 8 bases between them. As DNA, the CDR3 is TGTGCCAGCAGTTTATGGGGCACGTCCTACGAGCAGTACTTC. As protein: CASSLWGTSYEQYF.

The chain combines TRBV29-1 with TRBJ2-7; perhaps TRBD1 as D (5 bases). CDR1 is SQVTM, CDR2 ANQGSEA, per germline. This CDR3 contains 13 residues. V dropped 1 base and J dropped 1 base, with 8 bases sitting between them. For the CDR3, the DNA is TGCAGCGTTGAAGCCCCAGGGTCCTACGAGCAGTACTTC. It specifies CSVEAPGSYEQYF.

The chain combines TRBV5-1 with TRBJ1-2; 7 nucleotides agree with TRBD1. Germline V gene sequence: CDR1 SGHRS, CDR2 YFSETQ. With V trimmed by 6 bases and J by 6 bases, 11 bases remained unmatched. The CDR3 runs 14 residues. CDR3 residues: CASTPGGGADGYTF. The CDR3 DNA reads TGCGCCAGCACCCCGGGAGGGGGCGCGGATGGCTACACCTTC.

In this sample, this clone turned up once. The chain links TRBV11-2 to TRBJ2-7, with D hard to call. CDR3 length: 14 residues. The ends were cut back, 6 bases at V and 0 bases at J, with 12 bases in the middle. Germline V CDR1 and CDR2: SGHAT, FQNNGV. In nucleotides, the CDR3 is TGTGCCAGCAGTCGCACTCAGAGCTCCTACGAGCAGTACTTC. Encoded protein: CASSRTQSSYEQYF. The whole variable domain, remainder taken from reference TRBV11-2 and TRBJ2-7, is EAGVAQSPRYKIIEKRQSVAFWCNPISGHATLYWYQQILGQGPKLLIQFQNNGVVDDSQLPKDRFSAERLKGVDSTLKIQPAKLEDSAVYLCASSRTQSSYEQYFGPGTRLTVT.

This chain joins TRBV29-1 and TRBJ2-7; D may correspond to TRBD1 or TRBD2 (5 bases each). The CDR3 sequence is 15 residues long. V was clipped by 4 bases and J by 1 base, with 17 bases between them. The germline V gene encodes CDR1 SQVTM and CDR2 ANQGSEA. The CDR3 reads CSVVGGADRSYEQYF. The CDR3 nucleotides read TGCAGCGTTGTTGGGGGAGCGGATAGATCCTACGAGCAGTACTTC.